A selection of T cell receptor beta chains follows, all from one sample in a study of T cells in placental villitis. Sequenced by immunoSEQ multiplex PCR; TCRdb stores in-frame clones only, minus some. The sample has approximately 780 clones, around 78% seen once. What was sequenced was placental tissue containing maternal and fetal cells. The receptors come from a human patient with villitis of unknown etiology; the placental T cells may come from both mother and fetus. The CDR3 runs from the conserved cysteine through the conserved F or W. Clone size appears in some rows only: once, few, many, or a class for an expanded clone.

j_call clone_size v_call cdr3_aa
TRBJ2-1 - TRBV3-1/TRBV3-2 CASKGLAGRNEQFF
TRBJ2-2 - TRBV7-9 CASSLAGRIGELFF
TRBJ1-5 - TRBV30 CAWSEGGNQPQHF
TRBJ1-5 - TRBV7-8 CASSQRTGRINQPQHF
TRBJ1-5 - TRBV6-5 CASKDTSNQPQHF
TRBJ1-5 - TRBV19 CASRDRPYQPQHF
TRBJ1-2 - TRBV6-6 CASSKTGSNGYTF
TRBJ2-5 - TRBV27 CASSPRTGTQETQYF
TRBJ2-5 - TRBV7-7 CASSLGLGGLGETQYF
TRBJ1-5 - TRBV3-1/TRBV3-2 CASSKDSLWHHQPQHF
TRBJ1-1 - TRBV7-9 CASSPGGVTIEAFF
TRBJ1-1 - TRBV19 CASRGQGNTEAFF
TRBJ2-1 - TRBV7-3 CASSPDTYNEQFF
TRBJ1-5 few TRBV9 CASSVDAGNNQPQHF
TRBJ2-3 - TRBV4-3 CVSSQDFTSTDTQYF
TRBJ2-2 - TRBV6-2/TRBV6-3 CASSSFGPLSTGELFF
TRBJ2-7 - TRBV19 CASSTTSYEQYF
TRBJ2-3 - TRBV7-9 CASSLGWGLASLDTQYF
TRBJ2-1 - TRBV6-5 CASKRDVGNEQFF
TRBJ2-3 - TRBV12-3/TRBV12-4 CASSFHGDTQYF
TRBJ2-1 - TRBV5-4 CASSFTGTNEQFF
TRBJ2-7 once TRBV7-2 CASNFAAGGGLGYEQYF
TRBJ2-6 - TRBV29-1 CSVEDGVGPGANVLTF
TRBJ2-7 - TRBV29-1 CSVTTGGFNEQYF
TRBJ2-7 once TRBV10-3 CAIMTPNGDRWEQYF
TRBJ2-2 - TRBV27 CASRPGGYTGELFF
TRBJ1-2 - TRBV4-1 CASSPPGRVYYGYTF
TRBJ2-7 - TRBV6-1 CASAEPGQGTYEQYF
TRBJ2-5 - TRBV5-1 CASSLALAGSTGETQYF
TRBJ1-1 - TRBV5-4 CASSFEGDTEAFF
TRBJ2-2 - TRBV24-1 CATSDLGTGELFF